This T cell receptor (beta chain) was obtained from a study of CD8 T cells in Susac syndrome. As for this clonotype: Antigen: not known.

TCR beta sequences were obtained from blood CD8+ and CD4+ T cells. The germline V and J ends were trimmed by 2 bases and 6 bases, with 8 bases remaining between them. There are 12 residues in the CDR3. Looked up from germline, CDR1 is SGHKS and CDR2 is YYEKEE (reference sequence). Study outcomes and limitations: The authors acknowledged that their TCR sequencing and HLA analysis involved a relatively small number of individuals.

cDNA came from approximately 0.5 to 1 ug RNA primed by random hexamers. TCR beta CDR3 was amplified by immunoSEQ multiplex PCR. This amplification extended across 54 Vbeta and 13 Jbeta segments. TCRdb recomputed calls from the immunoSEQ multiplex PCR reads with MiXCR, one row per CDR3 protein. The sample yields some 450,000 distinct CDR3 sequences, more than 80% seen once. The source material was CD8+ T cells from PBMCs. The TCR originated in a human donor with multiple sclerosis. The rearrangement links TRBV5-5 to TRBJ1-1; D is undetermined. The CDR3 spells CASSFVSSEAFF. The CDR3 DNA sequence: TGTGCCAGCAGCTTCGTGTCGTCTGAAGCTTTCTTT.